The following is a T cell receptor beta chain sequence with its context. Its specificity is unknown. A much larger clone differs from this one at a single base, so this may be a read error. These data belong to a study of molecular identifiers for immune sequencing clone quantification. CDR3 length: 17 amino acids. Looked up from germline, CDR1 is SGHDT and CDR2 is YYEEEE. Notes on the study in general: Effector cells had over 99% of their molecules in clones above 20 RNA copies, while naive cells had under 1%.

Using its own MiXCR run on the PCR reads, TCRdb lists one record per CDR3 protein. The sample lists 600,000 to 650,000 distinct CDR3 sequences, just under 20% occurring once. Sequenced sample: naive CD8+ T cells from blood, with Jurkat cell RNA spiked in. The subset: FACS-sorted CD8+CD4-CCR7+CD45RA+ naive T cells. V is TRBV5-6 and J is TRBJ2-5; the D gene is possibly TRBD2 (6 bases). The receptor was derived from a human donor in good health. Some libraries in this study had Jurkat cell RNA spiked in. CDR3 in amino acids: CASSPRFSGEIRETRYF. The CDR3 DNA reads TGTGCCAGCAGTCCTCGGTTCTCGGGGGAAATCAGGGAGACCCGGTACTTC.